This TCR beta chain was sequenced during a study of metastatic and nonmetastatic thyroid tumors. Trimming stripped 7 bases from V and 5 bases from J, with 40 bases between. CDR1 SGHRS and CDR2 YFSETQ come from the germline V gene. The CDR3 contains 21 residues. Through MiXCR, TCRdb re-clonotyped the PCR reads. The top ten hold more than 10% of the sample, which has approximately 16,000 clones, roughly a quarter seen once. Each patient came to thyroid surgery without any prior treatment (of any kind). The origin of this receptor is a male donor with papillary thyroid cancer or a benign thyroid nodule (not recorded which). Some clones in this sample may be carry-over from other donors' samples. V usage is TRBV5-1 and J usage is TRBJ2-7; D might be TRBD1 (5 bases). The sequenced sample was tumor tissue. CDR3 loop: CASSPMGLNLFLRGMGHEQYF. As DNA, the CDR3 is TGCGCCAGCTCCCCAATGGGGCTAAACCTTTTTTTAAGGGGAATGGGGCACGAGCAGTACTTC.